Presented here are 12 T cell receptor beta chains from one specimen sequenced in a study of metastatic and nonmetastatic thyroid tumors. All patients reached thyroid surgery having received no treatment beforehand. Through MiXCR, TCRdb re-clonotyped the PCR reads. The sample includes 30,000 to 35,000 clones, roughly 17% of them seen just once. What was sequenced was blood. These receptors were taken from a female donor with papillary thyroid cancer or a benign thyroid nodule (not recorded which). Some clones in this sample may be carry-over from other donors' samples.

This clone was seen ten or more times. The rearrangement links TRBV5-1 to TRBJ2-7; perhaps TRBD2 as D (5 bases). This CDR3 contains 14 residues. Germline CDR1 is SGHRS and CDR2 is YFSETQ. V shed 3 bases and J shed 4 bases, with 14 bases lying between them. In nucleotides, the CDR3 is TGCGCCAGCAGCTCGTCGGGATGGATGTACGAGCAGTACTTC. Encoded protein: CASSSSGWMYEQYF.

The chain joins TRBV5-1 to TRBJ2-1; a weak D match, TRBD2 (6 bases). Germline CDR1 is SGHRS and CDR2 is YFSETQ. The CDR3 totals 16 residues. The V end was cut by 1 base, the J end by 3 bases, with 14 bases between. CDR3 DNA: TGCGCCAGCAGCTTGCTGCCGGGACTCGACTACAATGAGCAGTTCTTC. Protein product: CASSLLPGLDYNEQFF.

The table lists this clone with a few counts. It may be a read error: a sequence one base away is much more abundant. This CDR3 reads CSVQWIHEQYF. The CDR3 DNA is TGCAGCGTTCAGTGGATCCACGAGCAGTACTTC. This chain uses TRBV29-1 with TRBJ2-7; D not resolved. This CDR3 has 11 amino acids. With 5 bases removed from V and 5 bases from J, the gap between germline ends came to 10 bases. In germline, CDR1 is SQVTM, CDR2 ANQGSEA.

This clone was counted at least ten times. The chain employs TRBV6-1 and TRBJ1-4, with D unresolved. Germline V gene sequence: CDR1 MNHNS, CDR2 SASEGT. The CDR3 is made up of 14 amino acids. V dropped 5 bases and J dropped 0 bases, with 7 bases sitting between them. The CDR3 is CASSRTATNEKLFF. The DNA for the CDR3 is TGTGCCAGCAGTCGGACGGCAACTAATGAAAAACTGTTTTTT.

Ten or more counts support this clone. The rearrangement joins TRBV5-1 to TRBJ2-1; 7 bases are a match to TRBD2. Trimming took 6 bases from V and 1 from J; bases not matched to a gene: 7. Germline V gives CDR1 SGHRS, CDR2 YFSETQ. The CDR3 is 15 residues long. The CDR3 sequence: CASTLMGGSYNEQFF. CDR3 nucleotides: TGCGCCAGCACCCTAATGGGGGGGTCCTACAATGAGCAGTTCTTC. The whole variable domain, remainder taken from reference TRBV5-1 and TRBJ2-1, is KAGVTQTPRYLIKTRGQQVTLSCSPISGHRSVSWYQQTPGQGLQFLFEYFSETQRNKGNFPGRFSGRQFSNSRSEMNVSTLELGDSALYLCASTLMGGSYNEQFFGPGTRLTVL.

This clone has ten or more counts. The chain joins TRBV2 to TRBJ2-2; D is unresolved. The CDR3 covers 15 residues. V lost 4 bases, J lost 0 bases, and 9 bases lay in between. Germline assignment: CDR1 SNHLY and CDR2 FYNNEI. In DNA form, the CDR3 reads TGTGCCAGCAGTGTGGTTCGATCGAACACCGGGGAGCTGTTTTTT. This gives the protein CASSVVRSNTGELFF.

This clone has at least ten counts. This chain links TRBV11-3 with TRBJ2-3; weak D call: TRBD1 (5 bases). This CDR3 is 15 amino acids long. Germline CDR1 reads SGHNT; CDR2 reads YENEEA. With 5 bases removed from V and 2 bases from J, the gap between germline ends came to 14 bases. The CDR3 region is CASSKGPRTTDTQYF. Written as DNA, the CDR3 is TGTGCCAGCAGCAAGGGGCCTAGGACCACAGATACGCAGTATTTT. The variable domain in full, completed from reference TRBV11-3 and TRBJ2-3, reads EAGVVQSPRYKIIEKKQPVAFWCNPISGHNTLYWYLQNLGQGPELLIRYENEEAVDDSQLPKDRFSAERLKGVDSTLKIQPAELGDSAVYLCASSKGPRTTDTQYFGPGTRLTVL.

The V gene is TRBV20-1, the J gene TRBJ2-4; 8 bases are a match to TRBD2. Germline V gives CDR1 DFQATT, CDR2 SNEGSKA (reference sequence). The V segment lost 6 bases and the J segment 6 bases; nucleotides outside the gene matches: 10. The CDR3 is 14 amino acids. The CDR3 nucleotides read TGCAGTGCATCCCCGGGACTAGGTCTAAACATTCAGTACTTC. Translated, it gives CSASPGLGLNIQYF.

This clone qualifies as medium-sized. The J gene is TRBJ1-3, the V gene TRBV20-1; 7 nucleotides match TRBD1. The ends lost 3 bases at V and 0 bases at J; junction bases unmatched: 2. The CDR3 runs 14 residues. Per the germline V gene, CDR1 is DFQATT and CDR2 is SNEGSKA (reference sequence). The chain's CDR3 is CSASEGASGNTIYF. The CDR3 DNA follows: TGCAGTGCTAGTGAGGGGGCCTCTGGAAACACCATATATTTT.

The chain uses TRBV24-1 and TRBJ2-5; TRBD2 aligns across 9 bases. This CDR3 is 14 amino acids long. With 3 bases clipped from V and 5 bases from J, the junction kept 3 bases outside the gene matches. The germline V gene encodes CDR1 KGHDR and CDR2 SFDVKD. CDR3 protein: CATSDGGGAETQYF. CDR3 in DNA: TGTGCCACCAGTGATGGCGGGGGGGCCGAGACCCAGTACTTC.

The genes are TRBV28 and TRBJ1-2; possible D gene TRBD1, 6 bases. CDR3 length: 16 residues. Germline V lookup: CDR1 MDHEN, CDR2 SYDVKM. V was trimmed by 1 base and J by 5 bases, leaving 17 bases between them. The CDR3 here is CASSLFPRGRWYGYTF. The CDR3 DNA sequence: TGTGCCAGCAGTTTATTCCCTCGGGGGCGCTGGTATGGCTACACCTTC.

The chain uses TRBV10-3 and TRBJ2-1; 11 positions agree with TRBD2. CDR1 and CDR2 from the germline V gene are ENHRY and SYGVKD. This CDR3 has 16 residues. The junction had 8 bases not matched to a gene; V was cut back by 2 bases and J by 8 bases. The chain's CDR3 is CAISETIAGGPHEQFF. CDR3 DNA: TGTGCCATCAGTGAGACAATAGCGGGAGGGCCCCATGAGCAGTTCTTC.